A selection of T cell receptor beta chains follows, all from one sample in a study of blood T cell repertoires in COVID-19. The data were produced by immunoSEQ multiplex PCR, yet TCRdb's version contains in-frame clones alone and is incomplete. The sample lists 150,000 or so clones; around 86% were seen once. The material sequenced was peripheral blood. These receptors all stem from a man older than 75 with acute or convalescent COVID-19. Both conserved end residues are part of each CDR3. The D gene is left open where the match is weak. Only part of the rows carry a size: once, few, many, or a class if the clone is expanded.

DNA	CDR3	J	size	V	D
TGCGCCAGCAGCCACCCTCCTCACAGGGGGACCTACGAGCAGTACTTC	CASSHPPHRGTYEQYF	TRBJ2-7	.	TRBV4-1	TRBD1
TGTGCCTGGAGTCCGGGGGGGGGCCGTACAGATACGCAGTATTTT	CAWSPGGGRTDTQYF	TRBJ2-3	.	TRBV30	TRBD2
TGTGCCAGCAGTTTGTCGGGGTACAATGAGCAGTTCTTC	CASSLSGYNEQFF	TRBJ2-1	.	TRBV28	.
TGTGCCAGTAGTATCCGGGACACCGGGGAGCTGTTTTTT	CASSIRDTGELFF	TRBJ2-2	.	TRBV19	.
TGTGCCAGCAGCGTATCAGGGGTTCTTGGTCAGCCCCAGCATTTT	CASSVSGVLGQPQHF	TRBJ1-5	.	TRBV9	.
TGTGCCAGCAGCAGGTATAGCAATCAGCCCCAGCATTTT	CASSRYSNQPQHF	TRBJ1-5	.	TRBV6-5	.
TGTGCCTGTCCTGACGAACAGTTTAATGAAAAACTGTTTTTT	CACPDEQFNEKLFF	TRBJ1-4	.	TRBV30	.
TGTGCCAGCAGCCAGACAGGGCCGAACTCCTACGAGCAGTACTTC	CASSQTGPNSYEQYF	TRBJ2-7	.	TRBV3-1/TRBV3-2	TRBD1
TGCGCCAGCAGCGTCCCTAGCCGCTACAATGAGCAGTTCTTC	CASSVPSRYNEQFF	TRBJ2-1	.	TRBV10-2	.
TGTGCCAGCAGTGATGAGGGATATAGCAATCAGCCCCAGCATTTT	CASSDEGYSNQPQHF	TRBJ1-5	.	TRBV2	.
TGTGCCAGCAGCCGACTACAGACTGCTGATGAAAAACTGTTTTTT	CASSRLQTADEKLFF	TRBJ1-4	few	TRBV14	.
TGCGCCAGCAGCCTGCTTCAGGGGGGTAAGGCCAAAAACATTCAGTACTTC	CASSLLQGGKAKNIQYF	TRBJ2-4	.	TRBV5-1	.
TGTGCCAGCACAAAACGCCGGGACAGGATTTACGAGCAGTACTTC	CASTKRRDRIYEQYF	TRBJ2-7	once	TRBV6-5	TRBD1
TGTGCCAGCAGTGAAACGTTACCCAGGGTCACTGAAGCTTTCTTT	CASSETLPRVTEAFF	TRBJ1-1	.	TRBV6-1	.
TGTGCCAGCAAGGGACAGGCGTCCTACGAGCAGTACTTC	CASKGQASYEQYF	TRBJ2-7	.	TRBV5-6	TRBD1
TGTGCCAGCAGTGCGGGTCAGGACGGTGAGACCCAGTACTTC	CASSAGQDGETQYF	TRBJ2-5	.	TRBV27	.
TGCGCGGAGCGGGAGGTCGACGAGCAGTACTTC	CAEREVDEQYF	TRBJ2-7	.	TRBV10-1	TRBD2
TGTGCCAGCTCACCGCCTAGCAATGCATACAATGAGCAGTTCTTC	CASSPPSNAYNEQFF	TRBJ2-1	.	TRBV18	.
TGTGCCAGCAGACGGGGTAGCGGGAGTCCCTACAATGAGCAGTTCTTC	CASRRGSGSPYNEQFF	TRBJ2-1	.	TRBV3-1/TRBV3-2	TRBD2
TGTGCCAGCAGCCCCAGCCTTGGGGGCCCCCAAGAGACCCAGTACTTC	CASSPSLGGPQETQYF	TRBJ2-5	.	TRBV5-4	.
TGTGCCAGTTCCCCGACCGGGACAGGAGGCTATGGCTACACCTTC	CASSPTGTGGYGYTF	TRBJ1-2	.	TRBV19	TRBD1
TGTGCCAGCAGCTTTGGGACTCTCCCCAGGAATGAGCAGTTCTTC	CASSFGTLPRNEQFF	TRBJ2-1	.	TRBV5-6	.
TGTGCCAGCTCACCGGTCAGGGACACCGGGGAGCTGTTTTTT	CASSPVRDTGELFF	TRBJ2-2	.	TRBV18	.
TGTGCCAGCAGCTACGGCGGGACAGGCCACACTGAAGCTTTCTTT	CASSYGGTGHTEAFF	TRBJ1-1	.	TRBV13	TRBD1
TGTGCCAGCAGTTCGCCGGGACTAGCGGGGGGTGGAGATACGCAGTATTTT	CASSSPGLAGGGDTQYF	TRBJ2-3	.	TRBV28	TRBD2
TGTGCCAGCAGCAGGGGCCACGAGCAGTACTTC	CASSRGHEQYF	TRBJ2-7	.	TRBV6-5	.
TGTGCCAGCAGCTTAACTGAAAGCTCCTACGAGCAGTACTTC	CASSLTESSYEQYF	TRBJ2-7	.	TRBV7-9	.
TGTGCCAGCAGGAAGGGACAGACCACCGGGGAGCTGTTTTTT	CASRKGQTTGELFF	TRBJ2-2	.	TRBV7-2	TRBD1
TGTGCCAGCAGCTCAACGGGATACCCAAGAGGTACTGAAGCTTTCTTT	CASSSTGYPRGTEAFF	TRBJ1-1	.	TRBV28	.
TGCAGCGTCAACGGACAGCTCTCTTACAGAGATACGCAGTATTTT	CSVNGQLSYRDTQYF	TRBJ2-3	.	TRBV29-1	.
TGCGCCAGCAGCCAAGGGTTGGGGAGGAACTCTGGAAACACCATATATTTT	CASSQGLGRNSGNTIYF	TRBJ1-3	.	TRBV4-1	.
TGTGCCAGTTCAACGGAGTATAGCAATCAGCCCCAGCATTTT	CASSTEYSNQPQHF	TRBJ1-5	.	TRBV19	.
TGCGCCAGCAGCCCGAGACAGGGACTGGACGAGCAGTACTTC	CASSPRQGLDEQYF	TRBJ2-7	.	TRBV4-1	.
TGTGCCAGCAGCCCACAGGGGGCCAACACCGGGGAGCTGTTTTTT	CASSPQGANTGELFF	TRBJ2-2	.	TRBV5-4	TRBD1
TGTGCCAGCAGTGTTGAGGGGGTTAACACTGAAGCTTTCTTT	CASSVEGVNTEAFF	TRBJ1-1	.	TRBV2	.
TGTGCCAGCAGCCGCCGGGACATAAGCGCCTACGAGCAGTACTTC	CASSRRDISAYEQYF	TRBJ2-7	few	TRBV11-2	.
TGTGCCAGCAGTGCCCGGACGGGAGTTTTGGGAAACACCATATATTTT	CASSARTGVLGNTIYF	TRBJ1-3	.	TRBV2	.
TGTGCCAGCAGTATAAGGGGGGGAGGCCGGGTAGAGACCCAGTACTTC	CASSIRGGGRVETQYF	TRBJ2-5	.	TRBV7-9	.
TGTGCCAGCAGGCTAGCGGGAGCGGCTGAGCAGTTCTTC	CASRLAGAAEQFF	TRBJ2-1	.	TRBV5-4	TRBD2
TGTGCCAGCAGCCGGGACAGTGTGGGTGGCTACACCTTC	CASSRDSVGGYTF	TRBJ1-2	.	TRBV5-4	TRBD1
TGCGCCAGCAGCCAAGAACAGGACCGATACAATGAGCAGTTCTTC	CASSQEQDRYNEQFF	TRBJ2-1	.	TRBV4-1	.
TGTGCCAGCTCAAGTGGACAGGGCGAGCAGTACTTC	CASSSGQGEQYF	TRBJ2-7	few	TRBV18	TRBD1
TGCGCCAGCAGCCAAGGGGTGGAGGTCAATCAGCCCCAGCATTTT	CASSQGVEVNQPQHF	TRBJ1-5	.	TRBV4-1	.
TGTGCCACTGTGCCACGGGGGACTAGCACAGATACGCAGTATTTT	CATVPRGTSTDTQYF	TRBJ2-3	once	TRBV27	.
TGTGCCAGCAGCTTCGATCTACTAGCGGGGCCACAAGAGACCCAGTACTTC	CASSFDLLAGPQETQYF	TRBJ2-5	.	TRBV7-8	TRBD2
TGTGCCAGCAGAACACAGGGGGTCGGCGGGGAGCTGTTTTTT	CASRTQGVGGELFF	TRBJ2-2	.	TRBV6-4	TRBD1
TGTGCCATCAGTGAGAGCACCCAGCCGGGAAAAGCTTTCTTT	CAISESTQPGKAFF	TRBJ1-1	once	TRBV10-3	.
TGCGCCAGCAGCCTAGGACAGGACCTGTCACCCCTCCACTTT	CASSLGQDLSPLHF	TRBJ1-6	.	TRBV5-1	TRBD1
TGTGCCAGCAGTCCAGGGGGCTCCTATAATTCACCCCTCCACTTT	CASSPGGSYNSPLHF	TRBJ1-6	.	TRBV2	TRBD1
TGTGCCAGCGCAGGGGACAGTTCTAAGGGGGGTGTACAGCCCCAGCATTTT	CASAGDSSKGGVQPQHF	TRBJ1-5	.	TRBV9	TRBD1